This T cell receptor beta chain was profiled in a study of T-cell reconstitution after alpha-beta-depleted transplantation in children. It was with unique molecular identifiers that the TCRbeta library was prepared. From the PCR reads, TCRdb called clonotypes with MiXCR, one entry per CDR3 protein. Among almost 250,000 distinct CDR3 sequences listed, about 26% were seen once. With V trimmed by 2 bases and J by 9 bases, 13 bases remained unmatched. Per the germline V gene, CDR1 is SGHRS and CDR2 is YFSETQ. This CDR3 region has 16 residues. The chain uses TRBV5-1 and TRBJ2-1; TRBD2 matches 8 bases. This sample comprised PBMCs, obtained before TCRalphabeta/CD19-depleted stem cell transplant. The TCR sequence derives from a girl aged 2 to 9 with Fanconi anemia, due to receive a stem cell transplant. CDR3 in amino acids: CASSFATGTRAREQFF. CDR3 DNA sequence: TGCGCCAGCAGCTTTGCAACCGGGACTAGAGCGCGTGAGCAGTTCTTC.